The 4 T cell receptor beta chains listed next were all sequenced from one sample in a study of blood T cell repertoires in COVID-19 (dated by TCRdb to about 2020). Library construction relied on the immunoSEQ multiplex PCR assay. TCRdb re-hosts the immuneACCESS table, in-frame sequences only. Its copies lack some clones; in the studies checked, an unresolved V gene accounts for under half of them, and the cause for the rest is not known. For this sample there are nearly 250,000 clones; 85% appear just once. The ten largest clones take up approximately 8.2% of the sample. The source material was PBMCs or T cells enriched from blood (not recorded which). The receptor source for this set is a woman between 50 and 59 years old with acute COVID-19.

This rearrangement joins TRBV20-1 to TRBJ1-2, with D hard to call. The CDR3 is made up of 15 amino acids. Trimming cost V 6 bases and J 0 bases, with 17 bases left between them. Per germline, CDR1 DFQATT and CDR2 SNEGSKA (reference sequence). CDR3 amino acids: CSASAGSLANYGYTF. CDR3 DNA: TGCAGTGCCAGTGCGGGTTCTCTGGCTAACTATGGCTACACCTTC.

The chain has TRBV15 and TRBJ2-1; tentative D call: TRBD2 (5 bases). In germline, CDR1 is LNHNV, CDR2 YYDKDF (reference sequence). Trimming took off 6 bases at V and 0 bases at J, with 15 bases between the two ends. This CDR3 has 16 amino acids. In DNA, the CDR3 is TGTGCCACCAGGGAAAAGTTGGGGAGCTCCTACAATGAGCAGTTCTTC. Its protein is CATREKLGSSYNEQFF. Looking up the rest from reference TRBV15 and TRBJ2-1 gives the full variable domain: DAMVIQNPRYQVTQFGKPVTLSCSQTLNHNVMYWYQQKSSQAPKLLFHYYDKDFNNEADTPDNFQSRRPNTSFCFLDIRSPGLGDTAMYLCATREKLGSSYNEQFFGPGTRLTVL.

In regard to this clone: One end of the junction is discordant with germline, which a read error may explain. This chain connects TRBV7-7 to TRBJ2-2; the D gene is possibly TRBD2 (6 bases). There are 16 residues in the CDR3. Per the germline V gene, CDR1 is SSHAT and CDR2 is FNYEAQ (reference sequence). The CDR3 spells CASSLAAAGNTGELFF. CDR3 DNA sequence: TGTGCTAGCAGCTTAGCGGCAGCAGGGAACACCGGGGAGCTGTTTTTT.

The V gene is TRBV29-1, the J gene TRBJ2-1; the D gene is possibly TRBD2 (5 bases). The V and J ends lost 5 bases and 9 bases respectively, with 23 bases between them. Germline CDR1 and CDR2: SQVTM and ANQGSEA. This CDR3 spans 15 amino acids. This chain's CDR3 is CSVNLLTGLSAEQFF. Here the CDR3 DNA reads TGCAGCGTTAACTTACTGACTGGACTTTCAGCTGAGCAGTTCTTC.